Listed below are T cell receptor beta chains from one sample, sequenced in a study of T cell responses to AZD1222 COVID-19 vaccine. The repertoire was sequenced with immunoSEQ multiplex PCR; TCRdb's copy has only in-frame clones and lacks some. The table lists 150,000 to 200,000 clones, around nine tenths of them singletons, with 1.5% in the top ten. Sequences were derived from peripheral blood, sampled on day 0 of AZD1222 vaccination. The origin of the receptors is an adult in good health. CDR3s include the opening cysteine and the closing phenylalanine or tryptophan. D genes are given only for firm matches. Size values are once, few and many counts, or a class for expanded clones, and some rows have none.

TRBV5-1	NA	NA	TRBJ1-6	CATHTPDRNSSPLHF	TGCGCCACCCACACCCCGGACAGAAACTCTTCACCCCTCCACTTT
TRBV6-5	once	NA	TRBJ2-1	CASSYSKRVLYNEQFF	TGTGCCAGCAGTTACTCGAAGAGGGTCCTCTACAATGAGCAGTTCTTC
TRBV19	NA	NA	TRBJ1-2	CASSIAGGYTF	TGTGCCAGTAGTATAGCTGGCGGCTACACCTTC
TRBV11-3	NA	TRBD1	TRBJ1-2	CASSLVTGGAFNYGYTF	TGTGCCAGCAGCTTAGTTACAGGGGGAGCTTTTAACTATGGCTACACCTTC
TRBV6-5	NA	NA	TRBJ1-1	CASRKGHLNTEAFF	TGTGCCAGCAGGAAGGGACATTTGAACACTGAAGCTTTCTTT
TRBV2	NA	TRBD2	TRBJ2-3	CASSKALAGGPGDWTQYF	TGTGCCAGCAGTAAAGCCCTAGCGGGGGGGCCCGGGGACTGGACGCAGTATTTT
TRBV9	NA	TRBD2	TRBJ2-1	CASSLTSGAYNEQFF	TGTGCCAGCAGCTTAACTAGCGGGGCCTACAATGAGCAGTTCTTC
TRBV7-9	NA	NA	TRBJ1-2	CASSLGTGAAASGYTF	TGTGCCAGCAGCTTAGGAACCGGGGCGGCCGCTTCTGGCTACACCTTC
TRBV2	NA	TRBD2	TRBJ2-7	CASSEEIAGVGEQYF	TGTGCCAGCAGTGAGGAGATAGCGGGGGTGGGCGAGCAGTACTTC
TRBV4-1	many	NA	TRBJ1-2	CASSLGGGRSGYTF	TGCGCCAGCAGCCTCGGAGGAGGCCGCAGTGGCTACACCTTC
TRBV7-3	once	NA	TRBJ2-4	CASSPGGGLNIQYF	TGTGCCAGCAGCCCCGGCGGAGGGTTGAACATTCAGTACTTC
TRBV4-2	NA	NA	TRBJ1-6	CASSQDAGSYNSPLHF	TGTGCCAGCAGCCAAGATGCGGGCTCCTATAATTCACCCCTCCACTTT
TRBV20-1	NA	NA	TRBJ2-5	CSARNSPTQYF	TGCAGTGCTAGAAACTCCCCAACCCAGTACTTC
TRBV7-6	NA	TRBD1	TRBJ2-7	CASSPRDRPSYEQYF	TGTGCCAGCAGCCCGCGGGACAGGCCCTCCTACGAGCAGTACTTC
TRBV5-1	NA	TRBD1	TRBJ1-3	CASSLDGTALNTIYF	TGCGCCAGCAGCTTGGATGGGACAGCCTTAAACACCATATATTTT
TRBV6-5	NA	NA	TRBJ1-1	CASKGNTEAFF	TGTGCCAGCAAGGGGAACACTGAAGCTTTCTTT
TRBV14	NA	NA	TRBJ1-4	CASSQQGLGAEKLFF	TGTGCCAGCAGCCAACAGGGACTTGGGGCAGAAAAACTGTTTTTT
TRBV19	NA	TRBD1	TRBJ1-4	CASRSTGGSEKLFF	TGTGCCAGTAGATCGACAGGGGGCTCGGAAAAACTGTTTTTT
TRBV28	NA	NA	TRBJ1-2	CASSRPPGAQGNYGYTF	TGTGCCAGCAGCCGTCCCCCAGGGGCGCAGGGTAACTATGGCTACACCTTC
TRBV4-2	NA	NA	TRBJ1-6	CASSRENSYNSPLHF	TGTGCCAGCAGCCGGGAGAATTCCTATAATTCACCCCTCCACTTT
TRBV2	NA	NA	TRBJ1-3	CASSRTVSGNTIYF	TGTGCCAGCAGTCGTACAGTCTCTGGAAACACCATATATTTT
TRBV7-6	NA	TRBD1	TRBJ2-1	CASSSQTGTGGGEQFF	TGTGCCAGCAGCAGCCAGACCGGGACAGGGGGAGGTGAGCAGTTCTTC
TRBV7-8	few	NA	TRBJ2-7	CASSLIAGRLSSYEQYF	TGTGCCAGCAGCTTAATAGCTGGTCGCCTCAGCTCCTACGAGCAGTACTTC
TRBV27	NA	NA	TRBJ2-7	CASSPTPGYEQYF	TGTGCCAGCAGCCCCACACCGGGCTACGAGCAGTACTTC
TRBV7-2	NA	NA	TRBJ2-3	CASSLGGRGALDTQYF	TGTGCCAGCAGCTTAGGGGGACGGGGGGCATTAGATACGCAGTATTTT
TRBV28	NA	NA	TRBJ1-2	CASREDYGYTF	TGTGCCAGCAGGGAGGACTATGGCTACACCTTC
TRBV6-5	NA	NA	TRBJ1-3	CASSRQVETGNTIYF	TGTGCCAGCAGTAGACAGGTGGAGACTGGAAACACCATATATTTT
TRBV10-3	NA	NA	TRBJ1-4	CAISDLGGSNEKLFF	TGTGCCATCAGTGATTTGGGGGGATCTAATGAAAAACTGTTTTTT
TRBV2	NA	NA	TRBJ2-1	CASRAGTPPSFPHEQFF	TGTGCCAGCAGGGCCGGGACACCTCCCTCTTTTCCCCATGAGCAGTTCTTC
TRBV19	NA	TRBD2	TRBJ2-4	CATSGLVNIQYF	TGTGCCACCTCAGGACTAGTAAACATTCAGTACTTC
TRBV5-1	NA	NA	TRBJ2-3	CASSLDVGVYTDTQYF	TGCGCCAGCAGCTTGGATGTGGGGGTGTACACAGATACGCAGTATTTT
TRBV6-5	once	NA	TRBJ1-5	CASSPSGNQPQHF	TGTGCCAGCAGTCCCTCGGGCAATCAGCCCCAGCATTTT
TRBV18	NA	NA	TRBJ1-1	CASSPARAGPTEAFF	TGTGCCAGCTCACCGGCTAGGGCAGGGCCCACTGAAGCTTTCTTT
TRBV5-3	once	NA	TRBJ1-2	CARSLGRGRDGYTF	TGTGCCAGAAGCTTGGGGAGGGGCAGGGATGGCTACACCTTC
TRBV7-3	NA	NA	TRBJ2-5	CASSLNSGRGETQYF	TGTGCCAGCAGCTTAAATAGCGGCCGGGGGGAGACCCAGTACTTC
TRBV2	once	TRBD2	TRBJ2-1	CASSEATSGYNEQFF	TGTGCCAGCAGTGAAGCAACTAGCGGGTACAATGAGCAGTTCTTC
TRBV4-2	NA	TRBD1	TRBJ1-3	CASSPPGQGNTIYF	TGTGCCAGCAGCCCACCGGGACAGGGAAACACCATATATTTT
TRBV6-5	NA	TRBD1	TRBJ1-5	CASSYFTGVNQPQHF	TGTGCCAGCAGTTACTTCACAGGGGTGAATCAGCCCCAGCATTTT
TRBV5-4	once	TRBD1	TRBJ2-1	CASRSRTLGQGSYNEQFF	TGTGCCAGCAGGTCTAGGACCCTCGGACAGGGTTCCTACAATGAGCAGTTCTTC
TRBV6-5	NA	NA	TRBJ1-1	CASSWTLPRLNTEAFF	TGTGCCAGCAGTTGGACACTACCACGACTGAACACTGAAGCTTTCTTT
TRBV13	many	TRBD1	TRBJ2-7	CASSMGQGRAEQYF	TGTGCCAGCAGCATGGGACAGGGGAGGGCCGAGCAGTACTTC
TRBV18	NA	NA	TRBJ1-5	CASSPLGTGLINQPQHF	TGTGCCAGCTCACCACTTGGGACGGGACTGATTAATCAGCCCCAGCATTTT
TRBV9	NA	NA	TRBJ1-4	CASSVGHGLNEKLFF	TGTGCCAGCAGCGTAGGGCATGGGCTTAATGAAAAACTGTTTTTT
TRBV11-2	NA	NA	TRBJ1-2	CASSFGLFGYTF	TGTGCCAGCAGTTTCGGACTGTTTGGCTACACCTTC
TRBV2	NA	NA	TRBJ1-1	CASSDVGQPEAFF	TGTGCCAGCAGTGATGTCGGTCAGCCTGAAGCTTTCTTT